The source of this T cell receptor (beta chain) is a study of CXCR3-negative and CXCR3-positive naive CD8 T cells. On the study more broadly: The total count of TRB reads reached around 140 million, and each library contributed about 1.5 +/- 0.3 million. Study results and limitations: In CXCR3-positive naive cells, the TRB CDR3s were more hydrophobic than in CXCR3-negative naive cells. TRBV-TRBJ usage matched between naive CXCR3-negative and CXCR3-positive cells but not between memory cells. Naive subsets were similarly diverse, while memory CD8+ repertoires were much less diverse.

For this clonotype: Its antigen is still unknown.

5' RACE that incorporated UMI labels was used to prepare the TRB cDNA libraries. For each CDR3 protein, TCRdb gives one entry from its re-call of the 5' RACE reads, without DNA. The sample data list around 110,000 distinct CDR3 sequences. The sample comprised naive CXCR3+ CD8+ T cells from blood. Sample subset: CD45RO-CCR7+CD27+CD95- naive CD8+ T cells expressing CXCR3 (TNR3+). The TCR originated in a human donor in good health. Some clones in this sample may be carry-over from other donors' samples.

The CDR3 reads CASSFGEPGTGNTIYF. This chain connects TRBV5-1 to TRBJ1-3. Germline-derived CDR1 and CDR2 are SGHRS and YFSETQ. This CDR3 is 16 amino acids long.